This T cell receptor beta chain appears in the sequencing data of a study of blood T cell repertoires in COVID-19. Overall study context: Acute and convalescent COVID-19 samples came from the United States, Italy and Spain. PBMCs, B-cell-depleted T cells, or T cells were the source of the cDNA or gDNA that made up the material.

V was pared by 3 bases and J by 5 bases, with 12 bases of the junction left unmatched. CDR1 and CDR2 (germline): LNHDA, SQIVND (reference sequence). CDR3 size: 16 residues. Authors' methods: Estimated nucleated cell counts came from reference gene primer amplification. Measured with immunoSEQ multiplex PCR; TCRdb has only the in-frame clones, and not every one. That table supplies the V and J calls and clone size; D and trimming were determined from the DNA. Counted here are roughly 260,000 clones, about nine tenths occurring once; the ten biggest clones make up 4%. V is TRBV19 and J is TRBJ2-5; 7 nucleotides line up with TRBD2. The TCR comes from a man aged 55 to 70 who had recovered from COVID-19. The material sequenced was peripheral blood. CDR3 sequence (DNA): TGTGCCAGTAGTATCCCCTTCAGCGGGGCCCTTGAGACCCAGTACTTC. The encoded protein is CASSIPFSGALETQYF.